This is a list of T cell receptor beta chains from one sample in a study of cytomegalovirus exposure and HLA in healthy donors. Clones were read by immunoSEQ multiplex PCR, and TCRdb kept only the in-frame ones, dropping some. The sample lists about 120,000 clones; about 81% were seen once. Sequencing used PBMCs. These receptors all come from a man aged 35 to 55 in good health and CMV-seronegative. Each CDR3 is given without its conserved first and last residue.

len: 12; v_gene: TRBV7-9; CDR3aa: ASKREMILDTQY
len: 10; v_gene: TRBV5-5; CDR3aa: ASSFSTGELF
len: 10; v_gene: TRBV2; CDR3aa: ASNRVRDEQF
len: 13; v_gene: TRBV4-1; CDR3aa: ASRPGTGVFYGYT
len: 14; v_gene: TRBV14; CDR3aa: ASSLLTGTGTYEQY
len: 9; v_gene: TRBV6-6; CDR3aa: ASSARDKAF
len: 12; v_gene: TRBV7-7; CDR3aa: ASSLVGGQETQY
len: 10; v_gene: TRBV28; CDR3aa: ASTQFPFEQY
len: 15; v_gene: TRBV10-3; CDR3aa: ATQGGLGLAGGSEQF
len: 15; v_gene: TRBV2; CDR3aa: ASSEDRTLSGNSPLH
len: 13; v_gene: TRBV6-1; CDR3aa: ASISTGGDYQPQH
len: 11; v_gene: TRBV7-8; CDR3aa: ASSLTNADTQY
len: 11; v_gene: TRBV7-9; CDR3aa: ASQGTRTYEQY
len: 15; v_gene: TRBV5-5; CDR3aa: ASSGTSGGATTGELF
len: 11; v_gene: TRBV7-3; CDR3aa: ASSPGEDYGYT
len: 14; v_gene: TRBV7-2; CDR3aa: ASSPRLTGGMKTQY
len: 15; v_gene: TRBV5-8; CDR3aa: ASSQGTSFSGANVLT
len: 15; v_gene: TRBV4-3; CDR3aa: ASSQDLTSGSRNEQF
len: 10; v_gene: TRBV27; CDR3aa: ASGEGAYEQY
len: 13; v_gene: TRBV10-3; CDR3aa: AITPNRGSTGELF
len: 12; v_gene: TRBV19; CDR3aa: ASSRGQGLETQY
len: 13; v_gene: TRBV4-3; CDR3aa: ASSQAGLGSGEQY
len: 14; v_gene: TRBV28; CDR3aa: ASSPGTGGGTREQY
len: 13; v_gene: TRBV19; CDR3aa: ASSTSVSSYNEQF
len: 13; v_gene: TRBV6-1; CDR3aa: ASSGSGWLTGELF
len: 13; v_gene: TRBV7-9; CDR3aa: ASSRGQPNTGELF
len: 13; v_gene: TRBV5-4; CDR3aa: ASSWGQGRDYGYT
len: 12; v_gene: TRBV19; CDR3aa: ASTGGRGDYGYT
len: 13; v_gene: TRBV7-3; CDR3aa: ASSVGAGFGYGYT
len: 13; v_gene: TRBV9; CDR3aa: ASSLSGQVNTEAF
len: 13; v_gene: TRBV28; CDR3aa: ASSSEGLGYNEQF